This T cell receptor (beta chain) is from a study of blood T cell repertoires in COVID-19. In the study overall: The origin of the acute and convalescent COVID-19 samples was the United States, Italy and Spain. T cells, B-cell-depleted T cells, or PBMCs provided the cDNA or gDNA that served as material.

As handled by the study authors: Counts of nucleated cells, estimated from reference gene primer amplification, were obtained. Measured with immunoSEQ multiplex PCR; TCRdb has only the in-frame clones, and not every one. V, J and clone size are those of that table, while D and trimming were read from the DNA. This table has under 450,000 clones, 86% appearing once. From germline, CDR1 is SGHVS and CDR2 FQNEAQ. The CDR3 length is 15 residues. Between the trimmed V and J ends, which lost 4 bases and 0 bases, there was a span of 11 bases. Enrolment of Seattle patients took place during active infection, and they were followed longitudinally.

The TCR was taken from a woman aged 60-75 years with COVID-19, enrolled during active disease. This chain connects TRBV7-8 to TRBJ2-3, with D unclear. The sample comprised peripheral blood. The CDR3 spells CASSSDPGSTDTQYF. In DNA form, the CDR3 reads TGTGCCAGCAGCTCAGATCCCGGGAGCACAGATACGCAGTATTTT. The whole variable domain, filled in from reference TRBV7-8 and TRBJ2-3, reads GAGVSQSPRYKVAKRGQDVALRCDPISGHVSLFWYQQALGQGPEFLTYFQNEAQLDKSGLPSDRFFAERPEGSVSTLKIQRTQQEDSAVYLCASSSDPGSTDTQYFGPGTRLTVL.